This T cell receptor beta chain was identified during a study of prognosis after radiotherapy for stage I lung cancer. For the study at large: Oligometastatic NSCLC after surgical resection of the primary tumor was present in about 5 patients, while newly diagnosed primary stage I lung tumors were present in approximately 14. Among over 5 patients the tumors were squamous cell carcinoma, and among twelve they were adenocarcinoma. Whole-study results and caveats: In patients receiving stereotactic body radiation therapy, unique TCR clone counts fell afterward, median approximately 10,000 versus 7,000. Reportedly, the usage of TRBV and TRBJ genes was not the same in patients with and without metastases.

As for this clonotype: Its specificity is not known.

Template was genomic DNA; TCR beta CDR3 amplified in two multiplex PCR rounds. During first-round PCR, primers specific to each TRBV and TRBJ gene were used. MiXCR, run by TCRdb on the multiplex PCR reads, gives a single entry per CDR3 protein. Among around 25,000 distinct CDR3 sequences listed, 35% to 40% were seen once. This CDR3 comprises 17 residues. Unmatched junction bases numbered 9, after V lost 2 bases and J lost 7 bases. Per germline, CDR1 DFQATT and CDR2 SNEGSKA (reference sequence). The receptor was derived from a donor of 50 years or more with non-small cell lung cancer. The source was PBMCs, collected before or after stereotactic body radiation therapy (not recorded which). The J gene is TRBJ2-1, the V gene TRBV20-1, with TRBD2 matching 15 bases. This CDR3 reads CSARLYTGTSGRNEQFF. The CDR3 DNA sequence: TGCAGTGCTAGACTATATACCGGGACTAGCGGGAGGAATGAGCAGTTCTTC.